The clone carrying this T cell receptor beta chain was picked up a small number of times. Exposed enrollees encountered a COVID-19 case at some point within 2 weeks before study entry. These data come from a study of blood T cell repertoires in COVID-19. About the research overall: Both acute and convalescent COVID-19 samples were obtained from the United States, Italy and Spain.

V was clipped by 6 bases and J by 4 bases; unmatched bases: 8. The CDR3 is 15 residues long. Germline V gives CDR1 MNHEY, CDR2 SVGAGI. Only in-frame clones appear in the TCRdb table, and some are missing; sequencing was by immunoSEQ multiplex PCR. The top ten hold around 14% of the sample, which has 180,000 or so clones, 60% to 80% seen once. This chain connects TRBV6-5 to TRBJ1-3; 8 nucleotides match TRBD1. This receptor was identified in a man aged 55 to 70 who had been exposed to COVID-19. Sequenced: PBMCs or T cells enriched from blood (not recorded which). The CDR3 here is CASRQTGEGGNTIYF. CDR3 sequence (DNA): TGTGCCAGCAGACAGACAGGGGAAGGCGGAAACACCATATATTTT.